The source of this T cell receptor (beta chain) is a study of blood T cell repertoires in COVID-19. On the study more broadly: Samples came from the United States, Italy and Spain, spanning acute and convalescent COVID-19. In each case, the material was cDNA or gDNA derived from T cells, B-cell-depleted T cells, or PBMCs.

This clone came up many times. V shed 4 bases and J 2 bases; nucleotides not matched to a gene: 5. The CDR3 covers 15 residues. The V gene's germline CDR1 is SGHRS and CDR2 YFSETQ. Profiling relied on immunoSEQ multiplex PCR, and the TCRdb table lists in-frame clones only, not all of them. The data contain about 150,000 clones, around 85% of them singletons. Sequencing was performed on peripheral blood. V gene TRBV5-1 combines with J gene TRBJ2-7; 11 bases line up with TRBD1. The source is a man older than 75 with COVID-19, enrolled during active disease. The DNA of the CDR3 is TGCGCCAGCAGCGTAGGGACAGGGGGTCCCTACGAGCAGTACTTC. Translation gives CASSVGTGGPYEQYF.